Shown below are 9 T cell receptor beta chains from a single sample sequenced in a study of cytomegalovirus exposure and HLA in healthy donors. PCR used 60 Vbeta primers and 13 Jbeta primers. Only in-frame clones appear in the TCRdb table, and some are missing; sequencing was by immunoSEQ multiplex PCR. The data show around 130,000 clones, about three quarters seen once. The sequencing sample was made of PBMCs. All receptors come from a woman aged 55-70 years in good health and CMV-seropositive.

This clone appeared a single time. This chain connects TRBV2 to TRBJ2-3; TRBD2 agrees at 11 bases. With V trimmed by 6 bases and J by 4 bases, 6 bases remained unmatched. The germline V gene has CDR1 SNHLY and CDR2 FYNNEI. The CDR3 runs to 15 residues. The CDR3 region has the DNA TGTGCCAGCAGCTTAGCGGGGGGGCAGGCAGATACGCAGTATTTT. Translation gives CASSLAGGQADTQYF. The full variable domain, completed using reference TRBV2 and TRBJ2-3, is EPEVTQTPSHQVTQMGQEVILRCVPISNHLYFYWYRQILGQKVEFLVSFYNNEISEKSEIFDDQFSVERPDGSNFTLKIRSTKLEDSAMYFCASSLAGGQADTQYFGPGTRLTVL.

The rearrangement links TRBV15 to TRBJ1-5; a possible D gene is TRBD1 (5 bases). This CDR3 region has 14 residues. Germline V lookup: CDR1 LNHNV, CDR2 YYDKDF (reference sequence). Trimming cost V 0 bases and J 9 bases, with 12 bases left between them. CDR3 DNA: TGTGCCACCAGCAGAGATGCGGCAGGGCGGCCCCAGCATTTT. Residues: CATSRDAAGRPQHF.

The chain employs TRBV7-2 and TRBJ2-3; TRBD2 might be the D (6 bases). From germline, CDR1 is SGHTA and CDR2 FQGNSA. This CDR3 comprises 15 residues. The V gene lost 5 bases and the J gene lost 2 bases, with 14 bases spanning the gap. The CDR3 DNA sequence: TGTGCCAGCAGCACAGTGGCGGGGCCCACAGATACGCAGTATTTT. Encoded protein: CASSTVAGPTDTQYF.

The rearrangement links TRBV19 to TRBJ2-1, with 13 bases fitting TRBD2. J lost 5 bases, V lost 4 bases, and 5 bases had no gene match. Looked up from germline, CDR1 is LNHDA and CDR2 is SQIVND (reference sequence). CDR3 length: 16 residues. The DNA of the CDR3 is TGTGCCAGTAGTACCGAAGGGACTAGCGGGGACAATGAGCAGTTCTTC. Its translation is CASSTEGTSGDNEQFF.

J is TRBJ2-1 and V is TRBV19; 10 nucleotides match TRBD2. In germline, CDR1 is LNHDA, CDR2 SQIVND (reference sequence). The CDR3 runs 17 residues. V was clipped by 6 bases and J by 4 bases; unmatched bases: 12. CDR3 in DNA: TGTGCCAGTAGCGCCTCTATACTAGCGGGGTTATACAATGAGCAGTTCTTC. Its protein is CASSASILAGLYNEQFF. The variable domain in full, completed from reference TRBV19 and TRBJ2-1, reads DGGITQSPKYLFRKEGQNVTLSCEQNLNHDAMYWYRQDPGQGLRLIYYSQIVNDFQKGDIAEGYSVSREKKESFPLTVTSAQKNPTAFYLCASSASILAGLYNEQFFGPGTRLTVL.

The gene calls are TRBV18 and TRBJ1-4; 7 bases align to TRBD1. Germline-derived CDR1 and CDR2 are KGHSH and LQKENI. The junction had 12 bases not matched to a gene; V was cut back by 1 base and J by 4 bases. The CDR3 extends over 18 amino acids. The CDR3 DNA reads TGTGCCAGCTCACCACTCGGAGGGGGCAGCCCGGGTAATGAAAAACTGTTTTTT. It is translated as CASSPLGGGSPGNEKLFF.

V and J are TRBV5-1 and TRBJ1-4, with D uncertain. V was clipped by 2 bases and J by 3 bases, with 8 bases between them. The CDR3 length is 14 residues. Per germline, CDR1 SGHRS and CDR2 YFSETQ. The CDR3 is CASSLREANEKLFF. The CDR3 region has the DNA TGCGCCAGCAGCTTACGGGAGGCTAATGAAAAACTGTTTTTT.

This chain uses TRBV9 with TRBJ1-3; TRBD1 is a possible D gene (6 bases). The CDR3 has 15 amino acids. Trimming removed 4 bases from V and 3 bases from J, with 14 bases in between. CDR1 and CDR2 from the germline V gene are SGDLS and YYNGEE. In DNA, the CDR3 is TGTGCCAGCAGCAAGGGGGGGGCGGATGGAAACACCATATATTTT. Amino acid sequence: CASSKGGADGNTIYF.

The rearrangement uses TRBV6-5 and TRBJ2-5; no definite D call. The CDR3 contains 14 residues. Trimming removed 0 bases from V and 2 bases from J, with 7 bases in between. CDR1 and CDR2 (germline): MNHEY, SVGAGI. The CDR3 sequence is CASSYSHSQETQYF. CDR3 in DNA: TGTGCCAGCAGTTACTCCCACTCTCAAGAGACCCAGTACTTC.